What follows are 25 T cell receptor beta chains derived from one specimen sequenced in a study of T-cell memory formation after mild COVID-19 listed by TCRdb under 2021. Library preparation was by 5' RACE. The sequencer was an Illumina NovaSeq 6000. The public reads were reprocessed in TCRdb via fastp at Q25 and MiXCR, keeping in-frame beta chains. Rows with one shared CDR3 protein collapse into an entry with the most common genes and DNA. The sample contains more than 450,000 distinct CDR3 sequences, about a sixth of them found a single time. About 12% of the sample lies in the top ten. Sequenced sample: PBMCs or a T cell subset sorted from them (not recorded which). These receptors all stem from an adult woman who had mild COVID-19 (a few samples of this study predate the infection). The sample titles of this study are shuffled in the database, so cell type and time point are left out; the donor was told from shared clones.

This clonotype appeared a few times. The J gene is TRBJ2-7, the V gene TRBV5-1; 8 nucleotides align to TRBD1. The CDR3 is made up of 12 amino acids. V dropped 4 bases and J dropped 5; count of bases not matched to a gene: 2. Germline CDR1 SGHRS, CDR2 YFSETQ. The DNA of the CDR3 is TGCGCCAGCAGCGCGGACAGGGACGAGCAGTACTTC. Residues: CASSADRDEQYF. Variable domain in full (rest from reference TRBV5-1 and TRBJ2-7): KAGVTQTPRYLIKTRGQQVTLSCSPISGHRSVSWYQQTPGQGLQFLFEYFSETQRNKGNFPGRFSGRQFSNSRSEMNVSTLELGDSALYLCASSADRDEQYFGPGTRLTVT.

This clonotype was seen a handful of times. The rearrangement joins TRBV5-1 to TRBJ2-1, with D tentatively TRBD1 (5 bases). V was pared by 0 bases and J by 9 bases, with 13 bases between. CDR1 and CDR2 from the germline V gene are SGHRS and YFSETQ. The CDR3 spans 14 residues. The CDR3 protein is CASSLEMGQGEQFF. DNA of the CDR3: TGCGCCAGCAGCTTGGAGATGGGGCAGGGTGAGCAGTTCTTC.

This clonotype has more than one count but fewer than ten. This chain joins TRBV12-3 or TRBV12-4 and TRBJ1-1, with 8 bases that match TRBD1. The CDR3 runs 13 residues. The trim removed 3 bases at V and 7 bases at J, leaving 4 bases unmatched. As DNA, the CDR3 is TGTGCCAGCAGTTTTAAACAGGGGGTTGAAGCTTTCTTT. It yields the protein CASSFKQGVEAFF.

The chain uses TRBV7-9 and TRBJ2-1; no firm D call. The CDR3 extends over 12 amino acids. V was shortened by 3 bases and J by 5 bases, with 5 bases between the two germline ends. Germline V gene sequence: CDR1 SEHNR, CDR2 FQNEAQ (reference sequence). Written as DNA, the CDR3 is TGTGCCAGCAGCTTTCAACACAATGAGCAGTTCTTC. Protein: CASSFQHNEQFF.

This rearrangement joins TRBV30 to TRBJ2-6; 10 positions match TRBD1. J lost 3 bases, V lost 5 bases, and 1 base had no gene match. The CDR3 loop spans 14 amino acids. From germline, CDR1 is GTSNPN and CDR2 SVGIG (reference sequence). The CDR3: CAWGQGVGANVLTF. For the CDR3, the DNA is TGTGCCTGGGGACAGGGGGTTGGGGCCAACGTCCTGACTTTC. Drawing the rest from reference TRBV30 and TRBJ2-6, the complete variable domain is SQTIHQWPATLVQPVGSPLSLECTVEGTSNPNLYWYRQAAGRGLQLLFYSVGIGQISSEVPQNLSASRPQDRQFILSSKKLLLSDSGFYLCAWGQGVGANVLTFGAGSRLTVL.

This clonotype has just a few counts. The genes are TRBV7-3 and TRBJ2-3; 11 positions agree with TRBD2. Germline-derived CDR1 and CDR2 are SGHTA and FQGTGA. The CDR3 runs to 17 residues. V was clipped by 4 bases and J by 6 bases; unmatched bases: 12. CDR3 bases: TGTGCCAGCAGCTCTAATCGACTAGCGGGGCCCTTGGATACGCAGTATTTT. This sequence encodes CASSSNRLAGPLDTQYF.

The table lists this clonotype with a few counts. The J gene is TRBJ1-2, the V gene TRBV6-2 or TRBV6-3; no clear D. Trimming took off 1 base at V and 4 bases at J, with 13 bases between the two ends. This CDR3 has 15 amino acids. CDR1 is MNHEY, CDR2 SVGEGT, per germline. The CDR3 reads CASSYFGMGSYGYTF. For the CDR3, the DNA is TGTGCCAGCAGTTACTTCGGGATGGGGAGCTATGGCTACACCTTC.

V usage is TRBV25-1 and J usage is TRBJ1-4; tentatively, D is TRBD1 (6 bases). CDR1 is MGHDK, CDR2 SYGVNS, per germline. The CDR3 totals 14 residues. The V end was cut by 2 bases, the J end by 12 bases, with 16 bases between. Here the CDR3 DNA reads TGTGCCAGCAGTGAAAGGGGGATCATCGGGGAACTGTTTTTT. Amino acids: CASSERGIIGELFF.

In its sample, this clonotype was seen a few times. The chain couples TRBV24-1 to TRBJ2-1; D is uncertain. Looked up from germline, CDR1 is KGHDR and CDR2 is SFDVKD. Between the trimmed V and J ends, which lost 3 bases and 0 bases, there was a span of 11 bases. The CDR3 spans 16 residues. In DNA form, the CDR3 reads TGTGCCACCAGTGATCCGAGACAACGCTCCTACAATGAGCAGTTCTTC. This sequence encodes CATSDPRQRSYNEQFF.

This clonotype was detected ten times or more. V is TRBV7-2 and J is TRBJ1-2, with D perhaps TRBD1 (6 bases). Trimming took 5 bases from V and 0 from J, leaving 13 bases between them. This CDR3 region has 15 residues. CDR1 is SGHTA and CDR2 is FQGNSA in the germline V gene. CDR3 amino acids: CASSPQTGPNYGYTF. In nucleotides, the CDR3 is TGTGCCAGCAGCCCACAGACAGGCCCTAACTATGGCTACACCTTC.

The J gene is TRBJ2-2, the V gene TRBV2; D is perhaps TRBD1 (6 bases). The V and J ends lost 6 bases and 2 bases respectively, with 10 bases between them. The germline V gene encodes CDR1 SNHLY and CDR2 FYNNEI. The CDR3 runs 14 residues. For the CDR3, the DNA is TGTGCCAGCAGAAGGACAGCTAACACCGGGGAGCTGTTTTTT. Translated, it gives CASRRTANTGELFF.

This chain links TRBV4-2 with TRBJ2-1, with 8 positions matching TRBD1. The CDR3 is made up of 16 amino acids. Trimming at V came to 0 bases and at J to 4 bases, leaving 5 bases not matched to a gene. The germline V gene has CDR1 LGHNA and CDR2 YNFKEQ. In nucleotides, the CDR3 is TGTGCCAGCAGCCAAGACGGACAGGGTTTTTACAATGAGCAGTTCTTC. It yields the protein CASSQDGQGFYNEQFF.

This sequence joins TRBV20-1 and TRBJ2-7; D remains ambiguous. The V end lost 3 bases, the J end lost 4 bases, and 7 bases lay between the germline ends. Germline CDR1 is DFQATT and CDR2 is SNEGSKA (reference sequence). The CDR3 extends over 11 amino acids. This CDR3 is CSARSLYEQYF. The DNA of the CDR3 is TGCAGTGCTAGGAGTCTTTACGAGCAGTACTTC.

The chain has TRBV9 and TRBJ1-1; tentative D call: TRBD1 (6 bases). The germline V gene encodes CDR1 SGDLS and CDR2 YYNGEE. Trimming stripped 0 bases from V and 10 bases from J, with 13 bases between. The CDR3 extends over 13 amino acids. CDR3 residues: CASSVATAGVAFF. CDR3 DNA sequence: TGTGCCAGCAGCGTAGCTACGGCAGGGGTAGCTTTCTTT.

This clonotype was counted between two and nine times. The chain carries TRBV6-2 or TRBV6-3 and TRBJ2-3; 8 nucleotides line up with TRBD2. Trimming at V came to 10 bases and at J to 2 bases, leaving 17 bases not matched to a gene. Per germline, CDR1 MNHEY and CDR2 SVGEGT. The CDR3 is made up of 17 amino acids. In DNA, the CDR3 is TGTGCCACCAGGAGCGGGAGCTTCGTCCGCTACACAGATACGCAGTATTTT. Translated: CATRSGSFVRYTDTQYF.

The V call is TRBV7-9, the J call TRBJ2-3; 8 positions agree with TRBD2. The J segment lost 0 bases and the V segment lost 5 bases, leaving 19 bases of the junction unmatched. Germline CDR1 SEHNR, CDR2 FQNEAQ (reference sequence). This CDR3 is 20 amino acids long. The CDR3 region has the DNA TGTGCCAGCAGCCCTCCGCCTGGGGAGCGGGGGAGCCCAAGCACAGATACGCAGTATTTT. Protein: CASSPPPGERGSPSTDTQYF. Based on the CDR3 plus reference TRBV7-9 and TRBJ2-3, the full variable domain is DTGVSQNPRHKITKRGQNVTFRCDPISEHNRLYWYRQTLGQGPEFLTYFQNEAQLEKSRLLSDRFSAERPKGSFSTLEIQRTEQGDSAMYLCASSPPPGERGSPSTDTQYFGPGTRLTVL.

Only a few counts were recorded for this clonotype. CDR3 DNA sequence: TGTGCCAGCAGCCAGACGTCAGGACAGGGCCATGGCTACACCTTC. This encodes CASSQTSGQGHGYTF. The chain employs TRBV7-2 and TRBJ1-2, with 8 bases that match TRBD1. The CDR3 is 15 residues long. CDR1 and CDR2 (germline): SGHTA, FQGNSA. V shed 5 bases and J 6 bases; nucleotides not matched to a gene: 11.

This clonotype showed up just a few times. This chain uses TRBV11-2 with TRBJ2-7, with D maybe TRBD1 (5 bases). Germline CDR1 is SGHAT and CDR2 is FQNNGV. V was cut by 2 bases and J by 5 bases, with 10 bases left in between. The CDR3 runs 13 residues. CDR3 sequence reads: CASSLNWGDEQYF. CDR3 bases: TGTGCCAGCAGCTTAAATTGGGGCGACGAGCAGTACTTC.

This clonotype was counted only a few times. The genes are TRBV13 and TRBJ1-2; 8 bases line up with TRBD1. The CDR3 loop spans 15 amino acids. V trimming: 8 bases; J trimming: 1 base; junction bases outside the gene matches: 9. Germline loops: CDR1 PRHDT, CDR2 FYEKMQ (reference sequence). CDR3 amino acids: CASHLTGEVNYGYTF. In DNA form, the CDR3 reads TGTGCCAGCCACCTGACAGGGGAGGTTAACTATGGCTACACCTTC.

This clonotype was recorded a few times. CDR3 bases: TGTGCCACCAGTGGGGGGGATGGAGGGGAAGAGACCCAGTACTTC. It codes for CATSGGDGGEETQYF. The V and J genes are TRBV24-1 and TRBJ2-5; D may be TRBD2 (6 bases). The CDR3 runs to 15 residues. Germline V lookup: CDR1 KGHDR, CDR2 SFDVKD. The V end lost 5 bases, the J end lost 3 bases, and 15 bases lay between the germline ends.

This clonotype was detected a few times. The J gene is TRBJ2-2, the V gene TRBV6-5, with 9 bases identical to TRBD2. The CDR3 is 14 amino acids. With 5 bases clipped from V and 5 bases from J, the junction kept 3 bases outside the gene matches. The germline CDR1 and CDR2 sequences are MNHEY and SVGAGI. The CDR3 DNA follows: TGTGCCAGCAGTCCGGGACTAGCTACCGGGGAGCTGTTTTTT. As protein: CASSPGLATGELFF.

In its sample, this clonotype was seen a few times. V gene TRBV5-1 combines with J gene TRBJ2-7; perhaps D is TRBD1 or TRBD2 (5 bases each). Deletions cut 5 bases from V and 6 bases from J, with 21 bases between. The CDR3 consists of 15 residues. Germline CDR1 reads SGHRS; CDR2 reads YFSETQ. CDR3 residues: CASRDEFAGRGEQYF. The CDR3 DNA reads as TGCGCCAGCAGGGACGAGTTTGCAGGGAGAGGCGAGCAGTACTTC.

This clonotype was detected a few times. The chain is built from TRBV6-5 and TRBJ1-2; D is possibly TRBD1 (5 bases). This CDR3 contains 16 residues. V lost 0 bases to trimming and J lost 2 bases, with 13 bases between them. Per the germline V gene, CDR1 is MNHEY and CDR2 is SVGAGI. The CDR3 DNA follows: TGTGCCAGCAGTTACTCTCCCGGGACCGGGAACTATGGCTACACCTTC. This encodes CASSYSPGTGNYGYTF.

This clonotype has only a few counts. This chain joins TRBV24-1 and TRBJ2-1; 11 bases are shared with TRBD2. With V trimmed by 2 bases and J by 1 base, 3 bases remained unmatched. Germline-derived CDR1 and CDR2 are KGHDR and SFDVKD. The CDR3 spans 17 residues. The CDR3 sequence: CATSDSTSGRSYNEQFF. In DNA form, the CDR3 reads TGTGCCACCAGTGATTCAACTAGCGGGAGATCCTACAATGAGCAGTTCTTC.

This clonotype was observed a few times. The V and J genes are TRBV6-2 or TRBV6-3 and TRBJ2-7, with D perhaps assigned TRBD1 or TRBD2 (6 bases each). The CDR3 covers 15 residues. Trimming shortened V by 10 bases and J by 0 bases, and 19 bases separated the two germline ends. Germline CDR1 MNHEY, CDR2 SVGEGT. This CDR3 is CATIEGEAYSYEQYF. CDR3 nucleotides: TGTGCCACCATTGAGGGGGAGGCCTACTCCTACGAGCAGTACTTC.